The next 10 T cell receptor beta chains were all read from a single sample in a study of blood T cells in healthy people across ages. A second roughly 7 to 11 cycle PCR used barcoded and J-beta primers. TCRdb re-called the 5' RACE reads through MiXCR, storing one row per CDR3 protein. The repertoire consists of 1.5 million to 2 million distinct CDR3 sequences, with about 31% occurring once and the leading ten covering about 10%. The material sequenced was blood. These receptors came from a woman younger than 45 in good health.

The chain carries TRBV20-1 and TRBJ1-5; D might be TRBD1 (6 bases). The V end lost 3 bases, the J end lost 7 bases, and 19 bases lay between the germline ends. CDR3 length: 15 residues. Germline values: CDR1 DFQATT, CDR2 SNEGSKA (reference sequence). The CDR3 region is CSASFVSGAIQPQHF. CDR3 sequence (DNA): TGCAGTGCTAGTTTCGTGTCAGGGGCTATCCAGCCCCAGCATTTT.

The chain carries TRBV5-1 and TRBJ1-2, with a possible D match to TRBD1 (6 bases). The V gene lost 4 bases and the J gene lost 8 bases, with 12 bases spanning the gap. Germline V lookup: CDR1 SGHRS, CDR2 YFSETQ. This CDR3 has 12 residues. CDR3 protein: CASSPWTDGYTF. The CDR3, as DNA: TGCGCCAGCAGCCCGTGGACAGACGGCTACACCTTC.

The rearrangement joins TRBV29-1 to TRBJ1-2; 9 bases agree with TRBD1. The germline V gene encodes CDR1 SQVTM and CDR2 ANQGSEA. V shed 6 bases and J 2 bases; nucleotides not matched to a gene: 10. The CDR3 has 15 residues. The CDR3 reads CSVNNRGRGNYGYTF. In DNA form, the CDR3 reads TGCAGCGTAAACAACAGGGGGCGTGGGAACTATGGCTACACCTTC. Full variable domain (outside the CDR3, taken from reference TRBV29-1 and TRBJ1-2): SAVISQKPSRDICQRGTSLTIQCQVDSQVTMMFWYRQQPGQSLTLIATANQGSEATYESGFVIDKFPISRPNLTFSTLTVSNMSPEDSSIYLCSVNNRGRGNYGYTFGSGTRLTVV.

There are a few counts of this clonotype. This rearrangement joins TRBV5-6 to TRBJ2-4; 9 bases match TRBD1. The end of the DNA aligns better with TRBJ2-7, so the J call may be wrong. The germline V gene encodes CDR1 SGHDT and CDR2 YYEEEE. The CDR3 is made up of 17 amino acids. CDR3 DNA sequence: TGTGCCAGCAGCTTGGACGTAGGGACAGGGTTTTCCTACGAGCAGTACTTC. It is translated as CASSLDVGTGFSYEQYF.

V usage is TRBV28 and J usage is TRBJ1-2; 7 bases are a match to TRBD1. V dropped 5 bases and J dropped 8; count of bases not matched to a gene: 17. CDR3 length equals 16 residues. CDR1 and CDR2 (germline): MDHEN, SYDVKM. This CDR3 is CASSAPGTVSMEGYTF. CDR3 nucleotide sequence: TGTGCCAGCAGTGCACCCGGGACAGTTTCTATGGAGGGCTACACCTTC.

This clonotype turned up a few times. The CDR3 DNA follows: TGTGCCAGCAGCCGCGACTCTAGCGGGGGATCCTACGAGCAGTACTTC. Translated, it gives CASSRDSSGGSYEQYF. V usage is TRBV5-5 and J usage is TRBJ2-7, with TRBD2 matching 10 bases. The CDR3 is 16 residues long. The V gene's germline CDR1 is SGHKS and CDR2 YYEKEE (reference sequence). The junction had 8 bases not matched to a gene; V was cut back by 4 bases and J by 1 base.

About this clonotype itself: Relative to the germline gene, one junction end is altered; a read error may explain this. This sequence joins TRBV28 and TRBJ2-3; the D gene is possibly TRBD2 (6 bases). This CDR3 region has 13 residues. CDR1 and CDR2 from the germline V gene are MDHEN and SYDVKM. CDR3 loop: CASKVQTRDTRYF. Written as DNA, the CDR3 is TGTGCCAGCAAGGTCCAGACTAGGGATACGCGGTATTTT.

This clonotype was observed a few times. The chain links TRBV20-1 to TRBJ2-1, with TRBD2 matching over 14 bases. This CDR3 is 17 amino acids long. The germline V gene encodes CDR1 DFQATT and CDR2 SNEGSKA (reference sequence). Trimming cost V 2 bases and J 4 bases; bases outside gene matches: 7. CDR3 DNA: TGCAGTGCTAGATCGGGACTAGCGGGGGTTGCGTACAATGAGCAGTTCTTC. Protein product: CSARSGLAGVAYNEQFF.

CDR3: CASSPLGGLGGYEQYF. Written as DNA, the CDR3 is TGTGCCAGCAGTCCCCTCGGGGGCCTGGGGGGGTACGAGCAGTACTTC. The V and J genes are TRBV28 and TRBJ2-7; TRBD2 might be the D (7 bases). Per germline, CDR1 MDHEN and CDR2 SYDVKM. This CDR3 has 16 amino acids. The V end was cut by 5 bases, the J end by 4 bases, with 21 bases between.

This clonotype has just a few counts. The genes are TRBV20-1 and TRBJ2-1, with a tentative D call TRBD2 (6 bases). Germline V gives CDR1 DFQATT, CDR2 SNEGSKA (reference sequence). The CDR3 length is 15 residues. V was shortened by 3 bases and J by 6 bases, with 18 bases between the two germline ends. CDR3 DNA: TGCAGTGCTAGGGAAGGCGGAGGGGCGCTCAATGAGCAGTTCTTC. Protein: CSAREGGGALNEQFF.